This T cell receptor beta chain was sequenced during a study of T cell changes during pregnancy in multiple sclerosis. The repertoire was sequenced with immunoSEQ multiplex PCR; TCRdb's copy has only in-frame clones and lacks some. The sample shows roughly 90,000 clones, 90% to 95% of them seen only once. The germline gives CDR1 SGHNT, CDR2 YYREEE (reference sequence). V lost 4 bases to trimming and J lost 3 bases; unmatched junction nucleotides: 12. The CDR3 spans 16 residues. This clone was recorded at least ten times. Sequences were derived from peripheral blood, sampled in the third trimester of pregnancy. The TCR comes from a female donor with multiple sclerosis, enrolled in a pregnancy study. This chain connects TRBV5-4 to TRBJ1-2; the match to TRBD1 covers 7 bases. CDR3 sequence (DNA): TGTGCCAGCAGCCCAGCAACCGGACAGGCCTACTATGGCTACACCTTC. Encoded protein: CASSPATGQAYYGYTF.